This T cell receptor beta chain was sequenced in a study of T cell repertoires in cytomegalovirus infection. V was pared by 2 bases and J by 0 bases, with 7 bases between. Germline lookup yields CDR1 MNHEY and CDR2 SVGEGT. The CDR3 totals 14 residues. Using its own MiXCR run on the reads, TCRdb lists one record per CDR3 protein. The repertoire holds roughly 720,000 distinct CDR3 sequences, with 35% to 45% as singletons. This TCR was sampled from a human donor in good health (CMV status not recorded). Some clones in this sample may be carry-over from other donors' samples. The sequenced material came from PBMCs. The chain employs TRBV6-2 or TRBV6-3 and TRBJ1-1; D perhaps matches TRBD1 (5 bases). The CDR3 spells CASSYQQVNTEAFF. DNA of the CDR3: TGTGCCAGCAGTTACCAACAGGTGAACACTGAAGCTTTCTTT.